This T cell receptor (beta chain) is drawn from a study of T cell responses to AZD1222 COVID-19 vaccine (dated by TCRdb to the early 2020s). Regarding the study in general: AZD1222 recipients given second doses at about 4 weeks or at about 12 weeks were pooled, since spike-specific TCR depth and breadth were not found to differ between the two schedules. A total of approximately 240 trial participants underwent TCR sequencing, of whom about 210 received two doses of AZD1222 and about 25 received two doses of the MenACWY control vaccine. Enrollment into the trials was organized by age into subgroups of 18-55, 56-69 and 70-plus years, and those subgroups contained roughly 150, 30 and 60 TCR-sequenced participants, respectively. The paper's findings and limits, for the study overall: Because no samples from the day 14 peak response were available, repertoires could be characterized only after the peak T cell response. Reportedly, close to half of the unique spike-specific TCRs recognized epitopes lying outside the regions that are mutated in the B.1.351 and B.1.1.7 variants. The 56-69-year group was small, and its depth increase did not reach significance, likely because of low power. Conclusions about previously exposed vaccinees were limited because only six AZD1222 recipients were SARS-CoV-2 seropositive at baseline. A significant rise in spike-specific TCR breadth and depth was observed after two AZD1222 doses relative to day 0 and relative to MenACWY recipients. The whole spike protein was spanned by vaccine-associated CD4 TCRs, and dominant responses were seen in regions 160-218 and 743-854. Most participants were white British and females outnumbered males, and the authors suggested that clonal diversity may have been underestimated.

This specimen's time point label, per the study, means: baseline before first vaccination. Vaccinee samples came from UK trials COV001 and COV002, including a single-blind randomized controlled phase 2/3 trial of AZD1222 (ChAdOx1 nCoV-19) in healthy adults. For TCRbeta chain sequencing, PBMC samples from trial participants were taken at day 0 and at day 28 after the second dose. Regarding this clone: Its recognized antigen is unknown. Per-base quality was not reported, and no clone a single base away is much larger than it.

From the germline V gene, CDR1 is LGHNA and CDR2 is YNFKEQ. V is pared back by 0 bases and J by 4 bases, with 12 bases lying between the germline termini. Its CDR3 holds 15 amino acids, cysteine through phenylalanine. The DNA shown is the 45-base CDR3, in frame from base 1. The CDR3 regions of human TCRbeta chains were subjected to immunosequencing. Turning to the authors' computational methods: Repertoire TCRs were checked for matches against a reference library of SARS-CoV-2-specific TCRs that had been generated using the MIRA antigen-specificity platform. Breadth meant the fraction of unique TCRs that were SARS-CoV-2-associated, whereas depth meant the fraction of total T cells that were SARS-CoV-2-associated. Using the MIRA data, each spike-specific TCR was assigned both to the spike region to which the TCR was reactive and to a CD4 or CD8 class. Log10-transformed breadth and depth values were compared by one-way ANOVA with Sidak's multiple comparisons tests. The clones in this table, taken by TCRdb from immuneACCESS, are in-frame only. Not every clone is retained; where verified, under half of the shortfall comes from an unresolved V gene, and the cause of the rest is unknown. V and J calls and clone size are given by that table; D and trimming were obtained from the DNA. This sample holds around 30,000 clones; approximately 89% were observed only once. The top ten constitute 45% of the sample.

This sequence originates from an adult in good health. Recombination linked TRBV4-2 to TRBJ1-1; the D gene is not confidently resolved. This material consisted of peripheral blood, taken on day 0 of AZD1222 vaccination. The CDR3 reads as follows: CASSQDPRVGTEAFF. The DNA sequence is TGTGCCAGCAGCCAAGATCCTCGGGTAGGCACTGAAGCTTTCTTT.